The sequence of this T cell receptor beta chain was determined in a study of T cells in Graves' hyperthyroidism and ophthalmopathy (dated by TCRdb to between 2017 and 2020). Some background on the complete study: Peripheral blood was sampled at the time of initial diagnosis, prior to any treatment. TCR V-J signatures able to tell the groups apart were searched for in a discovery cohort of some 100 patients, of whom more than 40 had Graves' ophthalmopathy and 57 had stable Graves' hyperthyroidism. Prospective prediction of ophthalmopathy was tested in an independent validation cohort of approximately 19 hyperthyroidism patients and 15 to 17 patients who later progressed to ophthalmopathy. The approximately 95 discovery patients were divided at random into training and test sets in a 7:3 ratio. The paper reports TCR Vbeta CDR3 sequencing of more than 120 peripheral blood samples: 43 ophthalmopathy, some 80 hyperthyroidism and approximately 17 progressor patients. The study also compared thyroid tissue and blood T-cell repertoires from about 6 Graves' hyperthyroidism patients. After blood sampling, hyperthyroidism patients were treated with methimazole at a starting dose of 30 mg daily, and ophthalmopathy patients were treated with high-dose intravenous methylprednisolone. Broader findings and caveats from the paper: No statistical method was used to fix the sample size in advance, and group allocation was not hidden from the investigators. A model built on a 13 V-J signature distinguished ophthalmopathy from stable hyperthyroidism, reaching 85% to 90% sensitivity and under 84% specificity in cross-validation and 80%/75% in testing. Most expanded thyroid clonotypes (frequency above 0.001) were also detected in blood, suggesting blood repertoires may reflect thyroid immune responses. In validation, progression to ophthalmopathy was predicted by the model with 70.59% sensitivity and 72.22% specificity, a median of approximately 6.5 months before onset.

A patient counted as having stable Graves' hyperthyroidism if no progression to ophthalmopathy occurred over 18 months of follow-up. Hyperthyroidism patients were newly diagnosed, with disease duration under 2 months, and aged 18 to 65 years. The study excluded patients with uncontrolled infections, other autoimmune diseases, pregnancy or lactation. Diagnoses relied on clinical symptoms, serum thyroxine and TRAb, thyroid ultrasound and orbital computed tomography. PBMCs were separated from approximately 10 ml of fresh peripheral blood using Ficoll-Paque density gradient centrifugation. Total RNA was extracted using Trizol reagent, and RNA quality was assessed on an Agilent 2100 Bioanalyzer. As encoded in the germline V gene (reference sequence), CDR1 is GTSNPN while CDR2 is SVGIG. The CDR3 has 12 amino acids, counting the end cysteine and phenylalanine. Just the 36-base CDR3 DNA is kept, in frame starting at base 1. The junction carries 10 bases between V and J, which are trimmed by 4 bases and 3 bases respectively.

About this clonotype: Its antigen remains unidentified. No much larger clone exists at a distance of one base, and base qualities are not known.

The TCR beta CDR3 regions were amplified from RNA transcripts. For the first round of RT-PCR on the TCR CDR3, the HTBI primer set was used together with the Qiagen OneStep RT-PCR kit. A second multiplex PCR round built the libraries, followed by size selection and purification. The libraries were sequenced on an Illumina HiSeq2000 using paired-end 100 bp reads. From the authors' description of their analysis: SOAPnuke was used to process the raw data, with reads discarded if the reads contained adapters or uncalled bases, had a mean Phred below 15, or lacked an exact constant-primer or identifier match. COPE v1.2.5 was used to merge the high-quality paired reads, and each unique nucleotide sequence was defined as a clonotype. Clonotypes were aligned to IMGT TRBV, TRBD and TRBJ reference segments using MiTCR v1.1. Analysis was restricted to V-J combinations with a frequency above 0.0001, which covered just over 98% of repertoires. The TCS score was defined as the ratio of F50 (clonal expansion) to E x V (chaos), calculated using BLOSUM62-based TCRdist between CDR3 peptides within each V-J. Welch's t-statistics and random forest reduced 450 to 600 V-J features to around 14, which were used in a naive Bayes classifier (R e1071). TCRdb reprocessing: public reads trimmed at Q25 with fastp, clones called with MiXCR, in-frame beta chains kept. When rows share a CDR3 protein, they turn into one entry using the most common DNA and genes. The V and J calls come from TCRdb's annotation, not from the publication. Within this sample are roughly 510,000 distinct CDR3 sequences, with around 21% of them counted one time only. The ten largest clonotypes hold around a quarter of the sample.

This receptor was obtained from a man aged 18 to 29 with Graves' hyperthyroidism. The sample consisted of blood. The V and J segments used are TRBV30 and TRBJ2-7; TRBD2 is a weak D gene call, 6 bases matching. The CDR3: CAWTGGLYEQYF. The bases read TGTGCCTGGACCGGGGGACTCTACGAGCAGTACTTC.